The present TCR beta chain was sequenced within a study of T cells after yellow fever vaccination (dated by TCRdb to between 2019 and 2020). Turning to the overall study: The SMART-Seq v4 Ultra Low Input RNA kit was used to prepare libraries from fractions with low cell numbers. Blood samples were taken at several timepoints before and after primary and secondary immunization, and bulk PBMC replicates and cell subsets were isolated. Bulk TCR alpha and beta repertoires were sequenced longitudinally to track T-cell clones before and after primary and booster YFV17D yellow fever vaccination. The cohort comprised two healthy male donors, one aged 18 to 30 and one aged 30 to 40 years. Broader findings and caveats from the paper: A small share of clonotypes occurred in both CD4 and CD8 compartments, likely arising from convergent recombination. Because only a couple of donors were included in the study, the extent to which the findings can be generalized is limited. Computational filtering was needed because FACS-sorted repertoires could contain abundant contaminating clonotypes from the bulk population. After the booster, most clones that had expanded after primary vaccination were detected again (around 96% of CD4 and about 88% of CD8), suggesting broad maintenance of memory. Compared with the primary T-cell response, the secondary T-cell response was faster but weaker, reaching its peak on day 5 rather than on day 15.

The CDR3 runs 15 residues from the cysteine to the phenylalanine. Of the read, only the CDR3 DNA is kept; its 45 bases are in frame from base 1. CDR1 SGHTA and CDR2 FQGNSA were looked up in the germline V gene. V lost 5 bases and J lost 0 bases; the stretch between them is 11 bases long. The sequencer was an Illumina NovaSeq 6000. TCR cDNA was synthesized by 5'RACE template switching, through which a universal primer site and unique molecular identifiers were introduced. Priming of cDNA synthesis was performed from both the TCR alpha and TCR beta constant segments. Library amplification used two PCR steps, and the second PCR step added sample barcodes and sequencing adapters. Sequencing of libraries was done on Illumina HiSeq 2500 (2x100 bp) or NovaSeq (2x150 bp). The study's own analysis went as follows. MIGEC handled demultiplexing of reads and collapsing into UMI consensus sequences, while MiXCR performed V(D)J alignment. Clonotypes responding to the vaccine were identified with edgeR on replicate PBMC samples, with the criteria of FDR below 0.01 and a log2 fold change above 5 up to day 15. Each bulk clonotype received a CD4 or CD8 identity based on whether the sequenced CD4 or CD8 repertoire contained that clonotype at higher abundance. TCRdb applied fastp at Q25 and MiXCR to the public reads, then kept only in-frame beta chains. Rows are unified per CDR3 protein, each entry keeping the most common DNA and genes. Here the V and J calls rest on TCRdb's processing, not on the authors' analysis. In this sample the table shows some 150,000 distinct CDR3 sequences, 9.3% of which occur a single time. Clones ranked in the top ten supply 35% to 40% of the sample.

According to the study, the label for this sample's treatment or condition signals: live attenuated yellow fever vaccine strain. A standard Ficoll-Paque protocol was used to isolate PBMCs from peripheral blood. Dynabeads CD4 and CD8 positive selection kits were used to isolate the CD4 and CD8 T-cell fractions. RNA was extracted with TriZol from bulk PBMCs, CD4 and CD8 fractions, and dextramer-positive and dextramer-negative fractions. Turning to this clonotype: Its target antigen remains unknown. There are no base qualities to consult, and no much larger clone falls within one base.

The receptor comes from a man aged 18 to 35 who received the YFV17D yellow fever vaccine. The starting material was CD8+ T cells sorted from PBMCs, obtained 45 days after the yellow fever booster vaccination. Recombination connected TRBV7-2 to TRBJ1-5, with the D gene too uncertain to name. CDR3 loop: CASSLGPSSNQPQHF. The nucleotide sequence reads TGTGCCAGCAGCCTCGGGCCCTCTAGCAATCAGCCCCAGCATTTT.